This is a list of T cell receptor beta chains from one sample in a study of T cell responses to AZD1222 COVID-19 vaccine. Sequenced by immunoSEQ multiplex PCR; TCRdb stores in-frame clones only, minus some. This sample yields tens of thousands of clones, of which around three quarters are seen a single time; 47% belongs to the top ten. Sequencing used peripheral blood, obtained 28 days after the second AZD1222 dose. These TCRs come from an adult who received the AZD1222 COVID-19 vaccine. Both conserved end residues are part of each CDR3. The order of the fields is clone size, J gene, D gene, V gene, CDR3 DNA, CDR3 protein. The D gene is left open where the match is weak. The size of a clone is reported for some rows only, either as once, few or many, or as a class for expanded clones.

abundance: -; j_gene: TRBJ1-4; d_gene: -; v_gene: TRBV4-1; CDR3nt: TGCGCCAGCAGCCAAGAAGTAACAGCGGAGGAAAAACTGTTTTTT; CDR3aa: CASSQEVTAEEKLFF
abundance: -; j_gene: TRBJ2-1; d_gene: TRBD2; v_gene: TRBV28; CDR3nt: TGTGCCAGCAGACCGCTAGCGGGGGGGCCGAGAGGTGAGCAGTTCTTC; CDR3aa: CASRPLAGGPRGEQFF
abundance: -; j_gene: TRBJ2-1; d_gene: -; v_gene: TRBV24-1; CDR3nt: TGTGCCACCAGTGATTCTAGCGCCAGCGTGGCCTACAATGAGCAGTTCTTC; CDR3aa: CATSDSSASVAYNEQFF
abundance: -; j_gene: TRBJ1-5; d_gene: -; v_gene: TRBV28; CDR3nt: TGTGCCAGTACAGAATTAAATCAGCCCCAGCATTTT; CDR3aa: CASTELNQPQHF
abundance: -; j_gene: TRBJ2-3; d_gene: TRBD2; v_gene: TRBV6-4; CDR3nt: TGTGCCAGCAGTGAATCTAGCGGGAGCACAGATACGCAGTATTTT; CDR3aa: CASSESSGSTDTQYF
abundance: -; j_gene: TRBJ2-1; d_gene: -; v_gene: TRBV5-1; CDR3nt: TGCGCCAGCAGCTTGGGGCGGGGCCGCGGTGATGAGCAGTTCTTC; CDR3aa: CASSLGRGRGDEQFF
abundance: few; j_gene: TRBJ1-6; d_gene: -; v_gene: TRBV6-6; CDR3nt: TGTGCCAGCAGCCGATGGGGATCGAACTCCTATAATTCACCCCTCCACTTT; CDR3aa: CASSRWGSNSYNSPLHF
abundance: -; j_gene: TRBJ1-1; d_gene: -; v_gene: TRBV6-5; CDR3nt: TGTGCCAGCAGTTACTCGAGTCAGTCGAACACTGAAGCTTTCTTT; CDR3aa: CASSYSSQSNTEAFF
abundance: -; j_gene: TRBJ2-1; d_gene: -; v_gene: TRBV7-3; CDR3nt: TGTGCCAGCAGCCCGACTAAAGACAGTTACAATGAGCAGTTCTTC; CDR3aa: CASSPTKDSYNEQFF
abundance: -; j_gene: TRBJ2-3; d_gene: -; v_gene: TRBV27; CDR3nt: TGTGCCAGCAGTTTGAGGGCGCCCACAGATACGCAGTATTTT; CDR3aa: CASSLRAPTDTQYF
abundance: few; j_gene: TRBJ2-7; d_gene: TRBD2; v_gene: TRBV10-3; CDR3nt: TGTGCCATCAGAGACCGACTAGCGGGGGGTTCCTACGAGCAGTACTTC; CDR3aa: CAIRDRLAGGSYEQYF
abundance: medium-sized; j_gene: TRBJ1-1; d_gene: -; v_gene: TRBV5-6; CDR3nt: TGTGCCAGCAGCTTAAGGGGCACTGAAGCTTTCTTT; CDR3aa: CASSLRGTEAFF
abundance: -; j_gene: TRBJ1-4; d_gene: -; v_gene: TRBV7-8; CDR3nt: TGTGCCAGCACCCTGGGGGGCGGGGGTAATGAAAAACTGTTTTTT; CDR3aa: CASTLGGGGNEKLFF
abundance: -; j_gene: TRBJ1-6; d_gene: TRBD1; v_gene: TRBV6-2/TRBV6-3; CDR3nt: TGTGCCAGCAGTTTTTCTCGAGGACAGGGAAATTCACCCCTCCACTTT; CDR3aa: CASSFSRGQGNSPLHF
abundance: -; j_gene: TRBJ2-3; d_gene: -; v_gene: TRBV11-2; CDR3nt: TGTGCCAGCAGCTTAGAGAGGCCCATTTCAGATACGCAGTATTTT; CDR3aa: CASSLERPISDTQYF
abundance: few; j_gene: TRBJ1-2; d_gene: -; v_gene: TRBV7-9; CDR3nt: TGTGCCAGCAGCTTCGCGACAAACTATGGCTACACCTTC; CDR3aa: CASSFATNYGYTF
abundance: -; j_gene: TRBJ2-1; d_gene: -; v_gene: TRBV11-1; CDR3nt: TGTGCCAGCAGCTTTTTAGGTAGGCCTGAGCAGTTCTTC; CDR3aa: CASSFLGRPEQFF
abundance: -; j_gene: TRBJ2-5; d_gene: TRBD2; v_gene: TRBV11-3; CDR3nt: TGTGCCAGCAGCTTGACTAGCGGGTTGGCAGAGACCCAGTACTTC; CDR3aa: CASSLTSGLAETQYF
abundance: -; j_gene: TRBJ2-3; d_gene: -; v_gene: TRBV29-1; CDR3nt: TGCAGCGTTGAAAGGGCAGAGACAGATACGCAGTATTTT; CDR3aa: CSVERAETDTQYF
abundance: -; j_gene: TRBJ2-3; d_gene: TRBD2; v_gene: TRBV28; CDR3nt: TGTGCCGCAGCGGCGGGGGTGTCAGATACGCAGTATTTT; CDR3aa: CAAAAGVSDTQYF
abundance: few; j_gene: TRBJ2-7; d_gene: -; v_gene: TRBV11-2; CDR3nt: TGTGCCAGCAGCGGGACCCACCTCGAGCAGTACTTC; CDR3aa: CASSGTHLEQYF
abundance: -; j_gene: TRBJ1-3; d_gene: TRBD1; v_gene: TRBV3-1/TRBV3-2; CDR3nt: TGTGCCAGCAGCCTACGACAGGGGCAGGACACCATATATTTT; CDR3aa: CASSLRQGQDTIYF
abundance: -; j_gene: TRBJ2-4; d_gene: TRBD1; v_gene: TRBV19; CDR3nt: TGTGCCAGTAGTCAGGGGGTCGAAAACATTCAGTACTTC; CDR3aa: CASSQGVENIQYF
abundance: -; j_gene: TRBJ2-2; d_gene: -; v_gene: TRBV30; CDR3nt: TGTGCCTGGAGTTTATACAGTACCACCGGGGAGCTGTTTTTT; CDR3aa: CAWSLYSTTGELFF
abundance: -; j_gene: TRBJ1-1; d_gene: -; v_gene: TRBV2; CDR3nt: TGTGCCAGCAGTGAAGGGGGTCTCACTGAAGCTTTCTTT; CDR3aa: CASSEGGLTEAFF
abundance: few; j_gene: TRBJ2-3; d_gene: -; v_gene: TRBV11-3; CDR3nt: TGTGCCAGCAGCTCACGGACGGCCGGCACAGATACGCAGTATTTT; CDR3aa: CASSSRTAGTDTQYF
abundance: few; j_gene: TRBJ1-5; d_gene: TRBD1; v_gene: TRBV24-1; CDR3nt: TGTGCCACCAGTGACAGGGGGCATCAGCCCCAGCATTTT; CDR3aa: CATSDRGHQPQHF
abundance: -; j_gene: TRBJ2-5; d_gene: TRBD1; v_gene: TRBV7-9; CDR3nt: TGTGCCAGCCGCTGGGGGGACAGGGCAGAGACCCAGTACTTC; CDR3aa: CASRWGDRAETQYF
abundance: -; j_gene: TRBJ2-3; d_gene: TRBD2; v_gene: TRBV9; CDR3nt: TGTGCCAGCAGCGTACGGGGGGGGCCTCCAGATACGCAGTATTTT; CDR3aa: CASSVRGGPPDTQYF
abundance: -; j_gene: TRBJ2-7; d_gene: -; v_gene: TRBV2; CDR3nt: TGTGCCAGCAGTGAAGGGGCTTACGAGCAGTACTTC; CDR3aa: CASSEGAYEQYF
abundance: -; j_gene: TRBJ2-3; d_gene: -; v_gene: TRBV29-1; CDR3nt: TGCAGCGTTTCGCTGGCTAGTCCGGATACGCAGTATTTT; CDR3aa: CSVSLASPDTQYF
abundance: -; j_gene: TRBJ1-4; d_gene: -; v_gene: TRBV4-1; CDR3nt: TGCGCCAGCAGCCCTGGGGAAGCAACTAATGAAAAACTGTTTTTT; CDR3aa: CASSPGEATNEKLFF
abundance: -; j_gene: TRBJ2-5; d_gene: -; v_gene: TRBV7-2; CDR3nt: TGTGCCAGCAGCTCTCCGGGACTTAGGGGCGAGACCCAGTACTTC; CDR3aa: CASSSPGLRGETQYF
abundance: -; j_gene: TRBJ1-3; d_gene: -; v_gene: TRBV28; CDR3nt: TGTGCCAGCAGCCTAGAAAACCATGGAGTACGGGAATCTGGAAACACCATATATTTT; CDR3aa: CASSLENHGVRESGNTIYF
abundance: once; j_gene: TRBJ2-1; d_gene: -; v_gene: TRBV9; CDR3nt: TGTGCCAGCAGTCAGGGGGGGAGCTCCTACAATGAGCAGTTCTTC; CDR3aa: CASSQGGSSYNEQFF
abundance: few; j_gene: TRBJ2-7; d_gene: TRBD2; v_gene: TRBV28; CDR3nt: TGTGCCAGCAGTCAAGCGGGGTACGAGCAGTACTTC; CDR3aa: CASSQAGYEQYF
abundance: -; j_gene: TRBJ1-4; d_gene: -; v_gene: TRBV7-9; CDR3nt: TGTGCCAGCAGCTTGCTGGGGCAGAGTAATGAAAAACTGTTTTTT; CDR3aa: CASSLLGQSNEKLFF
abundance: few; j_gene: TRBJ2-7; d_gene: TRBD2; v_gene: TRBV2; CDR3nt: TGTGCCAGCAGTGCCGGTAGCGGGGTTCGGGAGCAGTACTTC; CDR3aa: CASSAGSGVREQYF
abundance: -; j_gene: TRBJ2-7; d_gene: TRBD2; v_gene: TRBV5-1; CDR3nt: TGCGCCAGCAGCCCGGGACTAGTCGAACACGAGCAGTACTTC; CDR3aa: CASSPGLVEHEQYF
abundance: -; j_gene: TRBJ1-6; d_gene: -; v_gene: TRBV7-9; CDR3nt: TGTGCCAGCGGCTGGGTTGATTCACCCCTCCACTTT; CDR3aa: CASGWVDSPLHF
abundance: few; j_gene: TRBJ2-7; d_gene: -; v_gene: TRBV30; CDR3nt: TGTGCCTGGAGTGGGACAGCCACCTACGAGCAGTACTTC; CDR3aa: CAWSGTATYEQYF
abundance: few; j_gene: TRBJ1-6; d_gene: -; v_gene: TRBV28; CDR3nt: TGTGCCAGCAGTGGGGTTCATAAATCACCCCTCCACTTT; CDR3aa: CASSGVHKSPLHF
abundance: -; j_gene: TRBJ2-1; d_gene: TRBD1; v_gene: TRBV16; CDR3nt: TGTGCCAGCAGCATCGGACAGGGATACCCCAATGAGCAGTTCTTC; CDR3aa: CASSIGQGYPNEQFF
abundance: -; j_gene: TRBJ2-1; d_gene: -; v_gene: TRBV4-3; CDR3nt: TGCGCCAGCAGCCAGAGTAGCGAGGGGAGTAGGAATGAGCAGTTCTTC; CDR3aa: CASSQSSEGSRNEQFF
abundance: -; j_gene: TRBJ2-7; d_gene: TRBD1; v_gene: TRBV28; CDR3nt: TGTGCCAGCAGTCTAGGGACAGGGGCCTACGAGCAGTACTTC; CDR3aa: CASSLGTGAYEQYF
abundance: once; j_gene: TRBJ2-3; d_gene: TRBD2; v_gene: TRBV23-1; CDR3nt: TGCGCCAGCAGTCAATCGTTCCTAGCGGGGGGTGACACAGATACGCAGTATTTT; CDR3aa: CASSQSFLAGGDTDTQYF
abundance: -; j_gene: TRBJ1-2; d_gene: TRBD1; v_gene: TRBV28; CDR3nt: TGTGCCAGCAGTTTATCGGACCCCCAACCCGGGACAGGGGACGGCTACACCTTC; CDR3aa: CASSLSDPQPGTGDGYTF
abundance: -; j_gene: TRBJ2-7; d_gene: TRBD2; v_gene: TRBV28; CDR3nt: TGTGCCAGCAGTACACCAGGACTAGCGGGAACGGTTGGGTACTTC; CDR3aa: CASSTPGLAGTVGYF
abundance: -; j_gene: TRBJ1-5; d_gene: -; v_gene: TRBV21-1; CDR3nt: TGTGCCAGCAGCCTCCCCGACAGCGTCGAGGATTTT; CDR3aa: CASSLPDSVEDF
abundance: -; j_gene: TRBJ1-5; d_gene: -; v_gene: TRBV28; CDR3nt: TGTGCCAGCGTCTTAGGGCGAGGCAATCAGCCCCAGCATTTT; CDR3aa: CASVLGRGNQPQHF
abundance: -; j_gene: TRBJ2-3; d_gene: -; v_gene: TRBV7-9; CDR3nt: TGTGCCAGCAGCTTCTTGGCGCGACGCACAGATACGCAGTATTTT; CDR3aa: CASSFLARRTDTQYF
abundance: -; j_gene: TRBJ2-3; d_gene: -; v_gene: TRBV4-2; CDR3nt: TGTGCCAGCAGCCGGGTTGGCACAGATACGCAGTATTTT; CDR3aa: CASSRVGTDTQYF
abundance: -; j_gene: TRBJ2-3; d_gene: -; v_gene: TRBV11-2; CDR3nt: TGTGCCAGCAGCTTAGCGCTAGATACGCAGTATTTT; CDR3aa: CASSLALDTQYF
abundance: -; j_gene: TRBJ2-5; d_gene: -; v_gene: TRBV7-3; CDR3nt: TGTGCCAGCAGCTTAATGGGGCCTGTGGCCTTGTACCAAGAGACCCAGTACTTC; CDR3aa: CASSLMGPVALYQETQYF
abundance: few; j_gene: TRBJ2-3; d_gene: TRBD2; v_gene: TRBV30; CDR3nt: TGTGCCTGGACTAGCGGGTGGACAGATACGCAGTATTTT; CDR3aa: CAWTSGWTDTQYF
abundance: -; j_gene: TRBJ2-2; d_gene: -; v_gene: TRBV20-1; CDR3nt: TGCAGTGCTAGTTCAGGTCGGTCGAACACCGGGGAGCTGTTTTTT; CDR3aa: CSASSGRSNTGELFF
abundance: -; j_gene: TRBJ2-7; d_gene: TRBD2; v_gene: TRBV27; CDR3nt: TGTGCCAGCAGTCCCCGAATTAGCGGGGGGACGAGCTCCTACGAGCAGTACTTC; CDR3aa: CASSPRISGGTSSYEQYF
abundance: few; j_gene: TRBJ2-3; d_gene: TRBD1; v_gene: TRBV27; CDR3nt: TGTGCCAGCAGTTTATCGAGATGGAGGACAGGGCGCACAGATACGCAGTATTTT; CDR3aa: CASSLSRWRTGRTDTQYF
abundance: -; j_gene: TRBJ2-3; d_gene: -; v_gene: TRBV6-5; CDR3nt: TGTGCCAGCAGTTCCCCCGGGAGCCCAGATACGCAGTATTTT; CDR3aa: CASSSPGSPDTQYF